Presented here are 23 T cell receptor beta chains from one specimen sequenced in a study of T cells in Graves' hyperthyroidism and ophthalmopathy (dated by TCRdb to about 2019). Libraries came from multiplex PCR. This sample was sequenced with an Illumina HiSeq 2000. TCR beta CDR3 regions were amplified from RNA transcripts. The TCR CDR3 was subjected to a first round of RT-PCR using the HTBI primer set and the Qiagen OneStep RT-PCR kit. In-frame beta chains were kept once TCRdb had trimmed the public reads at Q25 with fastp and called clones with MiXCR. Identical CDR3 proteins give one entry, which carries the most common genes and DNA. A total of 350,000 to 400,000 distinct CDR3 sequences appear in this sample, 15% of them only once. The ten largest make up approximately 30% of the sample. The sample was blood. These TCRs come from a woman in her thirties with Graves' hyperthyroidism.

In this sample, this clonotype turned up a few times. CDR3 sequence reads: CSARDWTSGRALEQFF. Written as DNA, the CDR3 is TGCAGTGCTAGAGATTGGACTAGCGGGAGGGCCCTTGAGCAGTTCTTC. This chain uses TRBV20-1 with TRBJ2-1; TRBD2 agrees at 15 bases. This CDR3 is 16 amino acids long. Per the germline V gene, CDR1 is DFQATT and CDR2 is SNEGSKA (reference sequence). The V gene end was trimmed by 0 bases and the J gene end by 9 bases; junction bases not matched to a gene: 6.

Points on this clonotype: A much larger clone is a single base away; this may be a read error. The chain links TRBV18 to TRBJ2-7; 10 bases line up with TRBD1. CDR1 is KGHSH, CDR2 LQKENI, per germline. The CDR3 sequence is 17 residues long. CDR3 DNA sequence: TGTGCCGGCTCACCTCCTCAGCCGACAGGGGGCCAGTACGAGCAGTACTTC. The encoded protein is CAGSPPQPTGGQYEQYF.

The CDR3 nucleotides are TGTGCCAGCAGCCAAGGTTCGGCCAGTGCTAGCAATCAGCCCCAGCATTTT. This codes for CASSQGSASASNQPQHF. The V gene is TRBV4-2, the J gene TRBJ1-5; D gene unclear. This CDR3 is built from 17 residues. Trimming shortened V by 1 base and J by 0 bases, and 13 bases separated the two germline ends. The germline CDR1 and CDR2 sequences are LGHNA and YNFKEQ.

This clonotype was seen at least ten times. V is TRBV27 and J is TRBJ2-1; 10 bases fit TRBD2. The CDR3 spans 15 residues. V lost 6 bases and J lost 7; bases outside the gene matches: 9. CDR1 and CDR2 from the germline V gene are MNHEY and SMNVEV (reference sequence). CDR3 sequence reads: CASRPGLAVTNEQFF. DNA of the CDR3: TGTGCCAGCAGACCCGGACTAGCGGTAACGAATGAGCAGTTCTTC.

CDR3 sequence (DNA): TGTGCCAGCAGCCAACTTCCGGGTCCCTGGGATGAGCAGTTCTTC. Its protein product is CASSQLPGPWDEQFF. The chain has TRBV3-1 and TRBJ2-1; no firm D call. The germline V and J ends were trimmed by 2 bases and 8 bases, with 16 bases remaining between them. The germline V gene encodes CDR1 LGHDT and CDR2 YNNKEL (reference sequence). There are 15 residues in the CDR3.

This clonotype was observed a handful of times. The gene calls are TRBV9 and TRBJ1-3, with 7 bases that match TRBD1. CDR1 is SGDLS, CDR2 YYNGEE, per germline. The CDR3 contains 16 residues. Germline trimming cut 3 bases from V and 0 bases from J; bases unmatched to any gene: 6. This CDR3 reads CASSAGQVYSGNTIYF. As DNA, the CDR3 is TGTGCCAGCAGCGCCGGACAGGTTTACTCTGGAAACACCATATATTTT.

The gene calls are TRBV11-2 and TRBJ1-2; a possible D gene is TRBD1 (6 bases). Trimming took 5 bases from V and 3 from J, leaving 10 bases between them. The CDR3 runs 13 residues. Germline V gene data show CDR1 as SGHAT and CDR2 as FQNNGV. The CDR3 sequence is CASSQGHHYGYTF. CDR3 in DNA: TGTGCCAGCAGCCAGGGACACCACTATGGCTACACCTTC.

This clonotype was counted only a few times. CDR3 DNA sequence: TGTGCCAGCAGTTTGGAGGAGAGAAGTAATTCACCCCTCCACTTT. It codes for CASSLEERSNSPLHF. J is TRBJ1-6 and V is TRBV27; D is unclear. The CDR3 has 15 amino acids. The V end was cut by 3 bases, the J end by 6 bases, with 12 bases between. Germline loops: CDR1 MNHEY, CDR2 SMNVEV (reference sequence).

This clonotype was recorded many times. CDR3 bases: TGTGCCTGGAGCCAACTAGTTAATGAGCAGTTCTTC. The encoded protein is CAWSQLVNEQFF. This chain uses TRBV30 with TRBJ2-1, with TRBD2 as a possible D gene (5 bases). V gave up 3 bases and J gave up 7 bases, with 10 bases separating them. The CDR3 sequence is 12 residues long. Germline V lookup: CDR1 GTSNPN, CDR2 SVGIG (reference sequence).

In nucleotides, the CDR3 is TGTGCCAGCAGTTACGACAGGGCGGGGGAGACCCAGTACTTC. This encodes CASSYDRAGETQYF. V usage is TRBV6-2 or TRBV6-3 and J usage is TRBJ2-5, with D possibly being TRBD1 (7 bases). The CDR3 extends over 14 amino acids. The germline CDR1 and CDR2 sequences are MNHEY and SVGEGT. V lost 2 bases to trimming and J lost 5 bases, with 12 bases between them.

In this sample, this clonotype turned up a few times. The rearrangement uses TRBV24-1 and TRBJ2-1; no firm D call. V was shortened by 1 base and J by 4 bases, with 4 bases between the two germline ends. This CDR3 region has 13 residues. Germline V gene data show CDR1 as KGHDR and CDR2 as SFDVKD. The CDR3 sequence: CATSDFSYNEQFF. The CDR3 bases are TGTGCCACCAGTGATTTCTCTTACAATGAGCAGTTCTTC.

The chain couples TRBV5-1 to TRBJ2-5; D is tentatively TRBD1 or TRBD2 (6 bases each). Germline loops: CDR1 SGHRS, CDR2 YFSETQ. Trimming pared 5 bases from V and 3 bases from J, leaving 8 bases between. CDR3 length: 12 amino acids. The CDR3 DNA is TGCGCCAGCAGGAGGGGGGAAGAGACCCAGTACTTC. The encoded protein is CASRRGEETQYF. The whole variable domain, remainder taken from reference TRBV5-1 and TRBJ2-5, is KAGVTQTPRYLIKTRGQQVTLSCSPISGHRSVSWYQQTPGQGLQFLFEYFSETQRNKGNFPGRFSGRQFSNSRSEMNVSTLELGDSALYLCASRRGEETQYFGPGTRLLVL.

This clonotype has just a few counts. The J gene is TRBJ2-7, the V gene TRBV6-1; 13 nucleotides agree with TRBD2. Germline V gene sequence: CDR1 MNHNS, CDR2 SASEGT. Trimming took 5 bases from V and 4 from J; bases not matched to a gene: 8. CDR3 length: 16 residues. As DNA, the CDR3 is TGTGCCAGCAGTCCAGGGGGACTAGCGGGATATTACGAGCAGTACTTC. Translation gives CASSPGGLAGYYEQYF.

This clonotype showed up many times. The V and J genes are TRBV20-1 and TRBJ2-5, with D perhaps assigned TRBD1 or TRBD2 (6 bases each). Trimming cost V 0 bases and J 5 bases, with 13 bases left between them. Germline V CDR1 and CDR2: DFQATT, SNEGSKA (reference sequence). CDR3 length equals 14 residues. The CDR3 DNA follows: TGCAGTGCTAGAGATGGGGGGCTCTTGGAGACCCAGTACTTC. This translates into CSARDGGLLETQYF.

A few counts support this clonotype. The V gene is TRBV10-3, the J gene TRBJ2-1; D is unclear. Germline V gene sequence: CDR1 ENHRY, CDR2 SYGVKD. V was pared by 6 bases and J by 4 bases, with 13 bases between. The CDR3 spans 14 residues. CDR3 nucleotide sequence: TGTGCCATCAGCCCCTCCACGGATTACAATGAGCAGTTCTTC. Translation gives CAISPSTDYNEQFF.

This clonotype was seen more than once but under ten times. The CDR3 nucleotides read TGTGCCAGCAGCTTGGTATCGGACAGGGGGCGCACTTGGCTCTCGGGAGAGACCCAGTACTTC. It encodes CASSLVSDRGRTWLSGETQYF. The chain carries TRBV11-2 and TRBJ2-5; 11 bases are a match to TRBD1. Trimming removed 3 bases from V and 4 bases from J; junction bases left unmatched: 22. The CDR3 is 21 amino acids. CDR1 and CDR2 (germline): SGHAT, FQNNGV. Filled out from reference TRBV11-2 and TRBJ2-5, the complete variable domain reads EAGVAQSPRYKIIEKRQSVAFWCNPISGHATLYWYQQILGQGPKLLIQFQNNGVVDDSQLPKDRFSAERLKGVDSTLKIQPAKLEDSAVYLCASSLVSDRGRTWLSGETQYFGPGTRLLVL.

The rearrangement uses TRBV20-1 and TRBJ2-1, with 10 bases that match TRBD1. Germline CDR1 reads DFQATT; CDR2 reads SNEGSKA (reference sequence). The CDR3 has 14 residues. V lost 6 bases to trimming and J lost 4 bases; unmatched junction nucleotides: 6. Written as DNA, the CDR3 is TGCAGTGCCGCGGGACAGGGGCGTTACAATGAGCAGTTCTTC. Residues: CSAAGQGRYNEQFF.

Points on this clonotype: This clone may be a read error of a much larger clone one base away. The V call is TRBV28, the J call TRBJ2-3, with TRBD1 matching 9 bases. Trimming cost V 4 bases and J 7 bases; bases outside gene matches: 15. There are 17 residues in the CDR3. CDR1 and CDR2 from the germline V gene are MDHEN and SYDVKM. Here the CDR3 DNA reads TGTGCCAGCAGTTCCCCGGGACAGGGATTAATGGGAAATACGCAGTATTTT. Protein: CASSSPGQGLMGNTQYF.

This clonotype came up many times. This chain uses TRBV6-1 with TRBJ2-5; possibly TRBD1 for D (5 bases). This CDR3 is 14 amino acids long. The V and J ends lost 5 bases and 6 bases respectively, with 16 bases between them. Per the germline V gene, CDR1 is MNHNS and CDR2 is SASEGT. This CDR3 reads CASSSLTRAKTQYF. DNA of the CDR3: TGTGCCAGCAGTTCCCTTACCAGGGCGAAGACCCAGTACTTC.

This clonotype turned up a few times. This chain connects TRBV4-2 to TRBJ2-7; D is undetermined. V dropped 0 bases and J dropped 3 bases, with 6 bases sitting between them. Germline CDR1 LGHNA, CDR2 YNFKEQ. The CDR3 loop spans 13 amino acids. CDR3 protein: CASSQDMHYEQYF. CDR3 sequence (DNA): TGTGCCAGCAGCCAAGATATGCACTACGAGCAGTACTTC.

The V and J genes are TRBV9 and TRBJ2-5; maybe TRBD1 (5 bases). CDR3 length: 14 residues. Germline V CDR1 and CDR2: SGDLS, YYNGEE. V dropped 1 base and J dropped 7 bases, with 14 bases sitting between them. CDR3 sequence reads: CASSVRDSWATQYF. DNA for the CDR3: TGTGCCAGCAGCGTAAGAGACAGTTGGGCGACCCAGTACTTC.

This clonotype appeared many times. The chain is built from TRBV6-6 and TRBJ1-6, with a weak D call TRBD1 (6 bases). Trimming took 1 base from V and 7 from J, leaving 11 bases between them. CDR1 and CDR2 (germline): MNHNY, SVGAGI (reference sequence). The CDR3 is made up of 15 amino acids. For the CDR3, the DNA is TGTGCCAGCAGTTACTTCGGGGGGCAGAATTCACCCCTCCACTTT. Its translation is CASSYFGGQNSPLHF.

This clonotype was seen repeatedly, ten times or more. This chain links TRBV18 with TRBJ1-3; weak D call: TRBD1 (5 bases). Germline CDR1 reads KGHSH; CDR2 reads LQKENI. V lost 6 bases and J lost 2, with 14 bases in between. The CDR3 has 15 amino acids. CDR3 amino acids: CASSDALGAGNTIYF. The CDR3 nucleotides read TGTGCCAGCTCGGACGCCCTGGGGGCTGGAAACACCATATATTTT.